This T cell receptor beta chain emerged from a study of OX40 agonist ivuxolimab in advanced cancers. Across the whole study: Patients were 65% to 85% male with ages about 23 to 79, mean approximately 62. Therapy given before enrollment (anti-PD-1, anti-PD-L1 or anti-CTLA-4) was allowed, and around 40% had some.

The data were produced by immunoSEQ multiplex PCR, yet TCRdb's version contains in-frame clones alone and is incomplete. The table has 72,000 or so clones, 88% seen once; the top ten hold 0.7% to 1%. V dropped 3 bases and J dropped 2 bases, with 10 bases sitting between them. The CDR3 totals 14 residues. Germline V gene lookup returns CDR1 SGHTA and CDR2 FQGNSA. The chain is built from TRBV7-2 and TRBJ2-5, with D possibly matching TRBD2 (6 bases). This specimen was CD4+ or CD8+ T cells sorted from blood, taken in a trial of the OX40 agonist ivuxolimab. This sequence originates from an adult with an advanced solid tumor such as melanoma, head and neck, liver or kidney cancer. The CDR3 region has the DNA TGTGCCAGCAGCTTGGCCAGCGGGCAAGAGACCCAGTACTTC. Protein: CASSLASGQETQYF.